The present TCR beta chain was sequenced within a study of cytomegalovirus exposure and HLA in healthy donors. As regards this clone: Its antigen remains unidentified.

General observations from the study: Most CMV-associated TCR beta chains were later found to appear HLA-restricted. Presence/absence analyses supposed approximately even sequencing depth among donors.

Researchers ran the PCR with 60 Vbeta and 13 Jbeta primers. This table comes from immunoSEQ multiplex PCR, and its TCRdb copy is limited to in-frame clones, with some not included. The repertoire includes about 200,000 clones, 60% to 80% of them detected once, and about 1.8% sits in the top ten. The sequenced sample was PBMCs. The receptor comes from a young man in good health and CMV-seronegative.

The CDR3 is CASTPGGPGAVDTGELFF. The DNA of the CDR3 is TGTGCCAGTACCCCAGGGGGGCCGGGGGCAGTGGACACCGGGGAGCTGTTTTTT. V is TRBV19 and J is TRBJ2-2; D may be TRBD1 (7 bases). The CDR3 has 18 residues. V lost 7 bases and J 3 bases, leaving 24 bases between the germline ends. Germline values: CDR1 LNHDA, CDR2 SQIVND (reference sequence).